This record covers a single TCR beta chain. Its antigen remains unknown. The sample originates from a study of blood T cells in healthy people across ages. Points from the study as a whole: Strong correlation existed between TCR beta diversity and naive T cell percentage.

Through a sample-barcoded 5' primer and a J-beta primer mix, a second PCR was run for about 7 to 12 cycles. TCRdb recomputed calls from the 5' RACE reads with MiXCR, one row per CDR3 protein. Of hundreds of thousands of distinct CDR3 sequences listed, roughly 50% were seen once; the top ten hold about two fifths. The CDR3 covers 12 residues. Looked up from germline, CDR1 is SGDLS and CDR2 is YYNGEE. Trimming left V 6 bases short and J 3 bases short, with 9 bases between. Source material: blood. The V gene is TRBV9, the J gene TRBJ1-2; D might be TRBD1 (5 bases). The receptor was isolated from a man older than 75 in good health. Written as DNA, the CDR3 is TGTGCCAGCATGCGGGACGACTATGGCTACACCTTC. Translation: CASMRDDYGYTF.